A selection of T cell receptor beta chains follows, all from one sample in a study of T cells in Graves' hyperthyroidism and ophthalmopathy. Each CDR3 protein is one row after TCRdb ran MiXCR on the multiplex PCR reads. Altogether hundreds of thousands of distinct CDR3 sequences are present, 14% being singletons, with the ten largest covering about a tenth. Sequenced input: blood. The source of these receptors is a young woman with Graves' hyperthyroidism. CDR3s include the opening cysteine and the closing phenylalanine or tryptophan. D genes are given only for firm matches. A row's size may be missing; if present it is once, few, many or a size class.

v_gene	j_gene	d_gene	abundance	CDR3nt	CDR3aa
TRBV28	TRBJ1-5	NA	NA	TGTGCCAGCAGTTTTATGTTCAGGGGTAATCAGCCCCAGCATTTT	CASSFMFRGNQPQHF
TRBV28	TRBJ2-1	NA	few	TGTGCCAGCCGCCCAAGCCTACAGGGCCCCTTCTACAATGAGCAGTTCTTC	CASRPSLQGPFYNEQFF
TRBV10-3	TRBJ2-1	TRBD2	NA	TGTGCCATCAGCGGCCTCGGGACTAGCGGGAGGCTTGCCATCCCGTTCTTC	CAISGLGTSGRLAIPFF
TRBV6-1	TRBJ2-2	TRBD2	many	TGTGCCAGCAGGGCGGGAGGGGACACCGGGGAGCTGTTTTTT	CASRAGGDTGELFF
TRBV5-4	TRBJ1-2	NA	NA	TGTGCCAGCAGCTGGCCAGGGTATCCTGAAGGCTACACCTTC	CASSWPGYPEGYTF
TRBV29-1	TRBJ2-7	NA	few	TGCAGCGTTGAAGACCCTACGGGACCTGGGTACGAGCAGTACTTC	CSVEDPTGPGYEQYF
TRBV20-1	TRBJ1-1	NA	few	TGCAGTGCTTACCGCGTTGTCGGGGGGCGAGACACTGAAGCTTTCTTT	CSAYRVVGGRDTEAFF
TRBV27	TRBJ2-2	NA	few	TGTGCCAGCAGTCACTTGACCGGGGAGCTGTTTTTT	CASSHLTGELFF
TRBV20-1	TRBJ2-1	NA	many	TGCAGTGCCCACATGGCCTACAATGAGCAGTTCTTC	CSAHMAYNEQFF
TRBV2	TRBJ2-3	TRBD2	many	TGTGCCAGCAGCTCCGGACTAGCGCGAGCAACGGATACGCAGTATTTT	CASSSGLARATDTQYF
TRBV7-2	TRBJ1-1	TRBD1	many	TGTGCCAGCAGGAGACAGGGGGGAACGAGCACTGAAGCTTTCTTT	CASRRQGGTSTEAFF
TRBV19	TRBJ2-6	NA	NA	TGTGCCAGTAGTGTACCCTCTGGGGCCAACGTCCTGACTTTC	CASSVPSGANVLTF
TRBV7-3	TRBJ1-1	NA	few	TGTGCCAGCAGCCGCGCGGGCATTGGGGGTGACGCTGAAGCTTTCTTT	CASSRAGIGGDAEAFF
TRBV5-1	TRBJ1-2	TRBD1	few	TGCGCCAGCAGCTCAAATGACAGGGGCCCCTCCTATGGCTACACCTTC	CASSSNDRGPSYGYTF
TRBV20-1	TRBJ1-2	NA	few	TGCAGTGCTCGAGAGGACGGGAGAACTAACTATGGCTACACCTTC	CSAREDGRTNYGYTF
TRBV6-6	TRBJ2-3	TRBD2	many	TGTGCCAGCAGTTACTCCGGGACTACAAGCACAGATACGCAGTATTTT	CASSYSGTTSTDTQYF
TRBV7-9	TRBJ2-1	TRBD2	NA	TGTGCCAGCAGCTACCCCCTACGAGCGGGGAGGGCCTTAAATGAGCAGTTCTTC	CASSYPLRAGRALNEQFF
TRBV30	TRBJ2-7	TRBD1	few	TGTGCCTGGAGTGTTGGGGCAGGGGGCACCTACGAGCAGTACTTC	CAWSVGAGGTYEQYF
TRBV20-1	TRBJ1-5	NA	many	TGCAGTGCTAGAAGGCAGAATCAGCCCCAGCATTTT	CSARRQNQPQHF
TRBV5-1	TRBJ2-1	TRBD2	NA	TGCGCCAGCAGCTCTCTCCCCGGGACTAGCTTCTACAATGAGCAGTTCTTC	CASSSLPGTSFYNEQFF
TRBV4-1	TRBJ2-7	NA	few	TGCGCCAGCAGCCAAGAGGGGGTCCCGGGAGCCCCGTACGAGCAGTACTTC	CASSQEGVPGAPYEQYF
TRBV29-1	TRBJ2-1	TRBD2	many	TGCAGCGTTTCGGGACTAGCGGGAGTAGAAGAGCAGTTCTTC	CSVSGLAGVEEQFF
TRBV18	TRBJ2-7	TRBD2	many	TGTGCCAGCTCAACTAGACTAGCGGGGACCTACGAGCAGTACTTC	CASSTRLAGTYEQYF
TRBV18	TRBJ2-3	NA	NA	TGTGCCAGCTCACCAAGGGGGTCAGTGAGGGCAGATACGCAGTATTTT	CASSPRGSVRADTQYF